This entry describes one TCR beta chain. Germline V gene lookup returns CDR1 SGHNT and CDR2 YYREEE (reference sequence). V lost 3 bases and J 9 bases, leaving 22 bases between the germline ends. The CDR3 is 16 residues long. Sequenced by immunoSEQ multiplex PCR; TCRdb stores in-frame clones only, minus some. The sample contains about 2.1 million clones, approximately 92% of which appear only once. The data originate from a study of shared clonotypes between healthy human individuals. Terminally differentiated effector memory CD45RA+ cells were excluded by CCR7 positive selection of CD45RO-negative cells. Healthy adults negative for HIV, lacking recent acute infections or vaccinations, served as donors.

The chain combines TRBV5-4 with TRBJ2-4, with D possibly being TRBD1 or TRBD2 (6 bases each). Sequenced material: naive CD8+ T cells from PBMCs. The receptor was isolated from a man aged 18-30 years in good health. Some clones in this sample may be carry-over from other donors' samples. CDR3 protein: CASSSPGALPGGIQYF. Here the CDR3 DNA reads TGTGCCAGCAGCTCTCCGGGGGCGCTCCCCGGGGGCATTCAGTACTTC.